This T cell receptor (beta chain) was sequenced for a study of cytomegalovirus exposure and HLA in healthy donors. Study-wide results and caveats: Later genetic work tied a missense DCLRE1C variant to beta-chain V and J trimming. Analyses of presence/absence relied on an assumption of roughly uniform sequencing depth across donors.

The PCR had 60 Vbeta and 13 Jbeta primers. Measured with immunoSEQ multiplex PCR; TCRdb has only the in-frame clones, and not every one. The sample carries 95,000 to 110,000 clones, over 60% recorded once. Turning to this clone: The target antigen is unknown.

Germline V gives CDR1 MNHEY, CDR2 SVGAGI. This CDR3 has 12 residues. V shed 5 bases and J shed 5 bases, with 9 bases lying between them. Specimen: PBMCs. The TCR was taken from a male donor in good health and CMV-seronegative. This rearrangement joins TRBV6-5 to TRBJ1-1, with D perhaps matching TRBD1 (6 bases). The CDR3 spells CASSRGGTEAFF. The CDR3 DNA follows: TGTGCCAGCAGTAGGGGGGGGACTGAAGCTTTCTTT.